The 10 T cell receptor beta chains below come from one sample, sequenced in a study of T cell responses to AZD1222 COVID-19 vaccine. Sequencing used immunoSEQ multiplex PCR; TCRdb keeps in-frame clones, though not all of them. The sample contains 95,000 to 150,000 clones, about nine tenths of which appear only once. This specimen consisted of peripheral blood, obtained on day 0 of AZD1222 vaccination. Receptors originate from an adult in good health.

CDR3 nucleotides: TGTGCCAGCAGCGTAGGTGCGGGAGCCTACAATGAGCAGTTCTTC. Translation gives CASSVGAGAYNEQFF. The chain couples TRBV9 to TRBJ2-1; 7 bases align to TRBD2. The CDR3 has 15 amino acids. Germline-derived CDR1 and CDR2 are SGDLS and YYNGEE. The ends lost 0 bases at V and 2 bases at J; junction bases unmatched: 2.

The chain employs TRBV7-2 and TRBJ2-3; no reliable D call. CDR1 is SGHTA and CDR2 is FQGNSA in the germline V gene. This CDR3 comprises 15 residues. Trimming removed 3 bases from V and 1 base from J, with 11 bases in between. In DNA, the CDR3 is TGTGCCAGCAGCTTCACGCACTCAGGCACAGATACGCAGTATTTT. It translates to CASSFTHSGTDTQYF. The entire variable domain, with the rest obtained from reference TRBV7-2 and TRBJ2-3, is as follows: GAGVSQSPSNKVTEKGKDVELRCDPISGHTALYWYRQSLGQGLEFLIYFQGNSAPDKSGLPSDRFSAERTGGSVSTLTIQRTQQEDSAVYLCASSFTHSGTDTQYFGPGTRLTVL.

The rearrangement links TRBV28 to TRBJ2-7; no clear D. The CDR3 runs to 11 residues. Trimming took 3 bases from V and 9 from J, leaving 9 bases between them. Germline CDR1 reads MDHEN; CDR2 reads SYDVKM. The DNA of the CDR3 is TGTGCCAGCAGTTTCGGGTTGGGGCAGTACTTC. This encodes CASSFGLGQYF.

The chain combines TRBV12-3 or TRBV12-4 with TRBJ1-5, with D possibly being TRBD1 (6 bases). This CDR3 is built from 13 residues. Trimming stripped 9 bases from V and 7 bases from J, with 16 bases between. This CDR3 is CASHGGPGQPQHF. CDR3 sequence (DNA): TGTGCCAGTCATGGGGGGCCGGGGCAGCCCCAGCATTTT.

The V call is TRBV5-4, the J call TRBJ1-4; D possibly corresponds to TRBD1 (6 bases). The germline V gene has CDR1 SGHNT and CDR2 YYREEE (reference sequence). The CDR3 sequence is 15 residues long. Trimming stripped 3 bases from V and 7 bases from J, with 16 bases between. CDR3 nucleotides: TGTGCCAGCAGCTACCTGGGGGGCGGGAGTGAAAAACTGTTTTTT. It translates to CASSYLGGGSEKLFF.

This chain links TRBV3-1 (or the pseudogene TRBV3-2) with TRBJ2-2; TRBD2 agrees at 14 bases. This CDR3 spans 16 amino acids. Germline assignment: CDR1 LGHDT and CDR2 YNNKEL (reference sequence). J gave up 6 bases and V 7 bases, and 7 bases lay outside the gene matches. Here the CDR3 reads CASTPGTSGSAGELFF. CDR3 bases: TGTGCCAGCACTCCCGGGACTAGCGGGAGCGCCGGGGAGCTGTTTTTT.

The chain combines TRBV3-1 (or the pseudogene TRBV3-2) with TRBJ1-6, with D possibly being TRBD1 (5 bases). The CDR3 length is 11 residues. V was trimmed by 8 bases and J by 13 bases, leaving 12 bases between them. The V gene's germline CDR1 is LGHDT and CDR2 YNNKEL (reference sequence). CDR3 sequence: CASGQWGPLHF. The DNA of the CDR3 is TGTGCCAGCGGTCAATGGGGGCCCCTCCACTTT.

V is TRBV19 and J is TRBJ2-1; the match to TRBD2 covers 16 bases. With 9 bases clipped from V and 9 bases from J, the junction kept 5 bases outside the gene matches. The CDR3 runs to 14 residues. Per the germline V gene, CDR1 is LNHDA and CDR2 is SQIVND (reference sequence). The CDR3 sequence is CASRGLAGGSEQFF. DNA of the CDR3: TGTGCCAGCCGGGGACTAGCGGGAGGGTCTGAGCAGTTCTTC.

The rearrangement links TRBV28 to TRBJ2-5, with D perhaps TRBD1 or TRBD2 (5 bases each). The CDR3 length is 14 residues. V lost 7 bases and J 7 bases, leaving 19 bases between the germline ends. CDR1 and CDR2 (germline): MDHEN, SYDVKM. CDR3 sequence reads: CASTDNGAFGTQYF. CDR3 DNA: TGTGCCAGCACCGATAACGGGGCTTTCGGGACCCAGTACTTC.

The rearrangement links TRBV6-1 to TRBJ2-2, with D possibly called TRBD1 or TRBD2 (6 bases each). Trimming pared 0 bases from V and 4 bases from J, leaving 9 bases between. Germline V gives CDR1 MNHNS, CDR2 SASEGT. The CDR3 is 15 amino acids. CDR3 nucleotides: TGTGCCAGCAGTGAAGCAGGAGGGGGCACCGGGGAGCTGTTTTTT. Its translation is CASSEAGGGTGELFF.